The 19 T cell receptor beta chains below come from one sample, sequenced in a study of early T cells in non-severe SARS-CoV-2 infection. One entry per CDR3 protein, called by TCRdb with MiXCR from the 5' RACE reads. The data contain tens of thousands of distinct CDR3 sequences, 12% of them singletons. The material sequenced was whole blood. All receptors derive from an adult who was a healthcare worker with PCR-confirmed SARS-CoV-2 infection or an uninfected control (not recorded which).

Only a few counts were recorded for this clonotype. This rearrangement joins TRBV4-3 to TRBJ2-1; 8 nucleotides line up with TRBD2. CDR3 length: 14 amino acids. Germline V gives CDR1 LGHNA, CDR2 YSLEER. With V trimmed by 2 bases and J by 8 bases, 5 bases remained unmatched. The CDR3 nucleotides are TGCGCCAGCAGCCAAATAGGACTAGCCCATGAGCAGTTCTTC. Its translation: CASSQIGLAHEQFF.

There are a few counts of this clonotype. The rearrangement links TRBV7-9 to TRBJ2-4; 7 bases match TRBD1. CDR3 length equals 19 residues. The ends lost 5 bases at V and 0 bases at J; junction bases unmatched: 16. The germline gives CDR1 SEHNR, CDR2 FQNEAQ (reference sequence). CDR3 bases: TGTGCCAGCAGCAACGCACAGGGGTCCAACCACTTAGCCAAAAACATTCAGTACTTC. Translated: CASSNAQGSNHLAKNIQYF.

This clonotype was recorded many times. J is TRBJ2-5 and V is TRBV29-1; D is ambiguous. The CDR3 totals 12 residues. V lost 7 bases and J lost 5, with 14 bases in between. The germline gives CDR1 SQVTM, CDR2 ANQGSEA. The CDR3, as DNA: TGCAGCGCCCTCTGGGTTACTGAGACCCAGTACTTC. Its translation: CSALWVTETQYF. Using reference TRBV29-1 and TRBJ2-5 for the parts outside the CDR3, the full variable domain is SAVISQKPSRDICQRGTSLTIQCQVDSQVTMMFWYRQQPGQSLTLIATANQGSEATYESGFVIDKFPISRPNLTFSTLTVSNMSPEDSSIYLCSALWVTETQYFGPGTRLLVL.

The chain has TRBV2 and TRBJ2-1; 11 positions agree with TRBD2. This CDR3 region has 15 residues. The V and J ends lost 6 bases and 7 bases, in that order; junction bases with no gene match: 8. Germline V gene lookup returns CDR1 SNHLY and CDR2 FYNNEI. The CDR3 reads CASRSSGGLGNEQFF. CDR3 nucleotides: TGTGCCAGCAGATCTAGCGGGGGGCTCGGGAATGAGCAGTTCTTC.

The chain uses TRBV20-1 and TRBJ2-5, with TRBD2 identical over 11 bases. The CDR3 is made up of 14 amino acids. Per the germline V gene, CDR1 is DFQATT and CDR2 is SNEGSKA (reference sequence). V trimming: 8 bases; J trimming: 5 bases; junction bases outside the gene matches: 10. The CDR3 DNA reads as TGCAGTACGGAACCGGGACTAGCGGTGGAGACCCAGTACTTC. Its protein is CSTEPGLAVETQYF.

Ten or more counts support this clonotype. The V call is TRBV19, the J call TRBJ2-7, with D possibly called TRBD1 or TRBD2 (5 bases each). Germline V gene lookup returns CDR1 LNHDA and CDR2 SQIVND (reference sequence). V lost 7 bases and J 3 bases, leaving 10 bases between the germline ends. The CDR3 is 12 amino acids. The CDR3, as DNA: TGTGCCAGTATGGGGGTACTCTACGAGCAGTACTTC. This gives the protein CASMGVLYEQYF.

The table lists this clonotype with many counts. The chain links TRBV5-5 to TRBJ1-1; D gene uncertain. V was cut by 0 bases and J by 1 base, with 4 bases left in between. The CDR3 runs to 13 residues. Germline CDR1 and CDR2: SGHKS and YYEKEE (reference sequence). Here the CDR3 DNA reads TGTGCCAGCAGCTTGGAGAGGAACACTGAAGCTTTCTTT. Translated, it gives CASSLERNTEAFF.

The chain joins TRBV7-2 to TRBJ2-1; 7 nucleotides match TRBD2. This CDR3 is built from 16 residues. Germline loops: CDR1 SGHTA, CDR2 FQGNSA. Trimming took 5 bases from V and 0 from J; bases not matched to a gene: 7. CDR3 DNA sequence: TGTGCCAGCAGCCGTTCTAGCGGAAGCTCCTACAATGAGCAGTTCTTC. Encoded protein: CASSRSSGSSYNEQFF.

V is TRBV29-1 and J is TRBJ1-1; maybe TRBD1 (6 bases). Germline V lookup: CDR1 SQVTM, CDR2 ANQGSEA. This CDR3 has 15 residues. With 2 bases removed from V and 6 bases from J, the gap between germline ends came to 19 bases. Written as DNA, the CDR3 is TGCAGCGTTGAAACCACCGGGGGCGGGGCAGCTGAAGCTTTCTTT. It translates to CSVETTGGGAAEAFF.

This chain joins TRBV7-9 and TRBJ1-4; D ambiguous. CDR1 and CDR2 from the germline V gene are SEHNR and FQNEAQ (reference sequence). The V and J ends lost 1 base and 9 bases respectively, with 12 bases between them. CDR3 length: 14 residues. The CDR3 DNA reads TGTGCCAGCAGCTTAGGGCCAAGGCCCCAAAAACTGTTTTTT. Translating it yields CASSLGPRPQKLFF. The full variable domain, completed using reference TRBV7-9 and TRBJ1-4, is DTGVSQNPRHKITKRGQNVTFRCDPISEHNRLYWYRQTLGQGPEFLTYFQNEAQLEKSRLLSDRFSAERPKGSFSTLEIQRTEQGDSAMYLCASSLGPRPQKLFFGSGTQLSVL.

There are many counts of this clonotype. The chain links TRBV19 to TRBJ2-3; 11 bases map to TRBD2. The V gene end was trimmed by 5 bases and the J gene end by 4 bases; junction bases not matched to a gene: 5. The CDR3 sequence is 15 residues long. CDR1 and CDR2 (germline): LNHDA, SQIVND (reference sequence). CDR3 in amino acids: CASSPSGGIADTQYF. DNA for the CDR3: TGTGCCAGTAGTCCTAGCGGGGGGATCGCAGATACGCAGTATTTT.

This sequence joins TRBV9 and TRBJ2-7; a possible D gene is TRBD1 (6 bases). This CDR3 is built from 15 residues. Germline CDR1 SGDLS, CDR2 YYNGEE. V was pared by 4 bases and J by 5 bases, with 19 bases between. CDR3 nucleotides: TGTGCCAGCAGCCCAGTAACAGGGTTAAATGACGAGCAGTACTTC. The encoded protein is CASSPVTGLNDEQYF.

This clonotype has a handful of counts. The J gene is TRBJ2-7, the V gene TRBV7-9; TRBD1 matches 7 bases. This CDR3 is 14 amino acids long. CDR1 SEHNR and CDR2 FQNEAQ come from the germline V gene (reference sequence). Unmatched junction bases numbered 8, after V lost 5 bases and J lost 4 bases. CDR3 protein: CASSDNRDSYEQYF. The CDR3 region has the DNA TGTGCCAGCAGCGATAACCGGGACAGTTACGAGCAGTACTTC.

This clonotype was seen only a few times. V and J are TRBV3-1 and TRBJ2-3; TRBD2 is a possible D gene (5 bases). Germline-derived CDR1 and CDR2 are LGHDT and YNNKEL (reference sequence). The V end was cut by 1 base, the J end by 4 bases, with 9 bases between. The CDR3 totals 14 residues. The CDR3 bases are TGTGCCAGCAGCCAAGGGGGAGCTGCAGATACGCAGTATTTT. It is translated as CASSQGGAADTQYF.

The sample holds a few counts of this clonotype. The chain joins TRBV11-2 to TRBJ2-1, with 10 bases matching TRBD2. Germline lookup yields CDR1 SGHAT and CDR2 FQNNGV. This CDR3 contains 17 residues. The V and J ends lost 4 bases and 0 bases, in that order; junction bases with no gene match: 6. This chain's CDR3 is CASSSLLAGSSYNEQFF. In DNA form, the CDR3 reads TGTGCCAGCAGCTCCTTACTAGCGGGGAGCTCCTACAATGAGCAGTTCTTC.

This clonotype was detected many times. This chain links TRBV7-6 with TRBJ2-5, with 10 positions matching TRBD2. With 4 bases clipped from V and 3 bases from J, the junction kept 8 bases outside the gene matches. CDR1 and CDR2 from the germline V gene are SGHVS and FNYEAQ. This CDR3 contains 16 residues. The CDR3 reads CASSSTWTSGEETQYF. DNA of the CDR3: TGTGCCAGCAGCTCAACCTGGACTAGCGGTGAAGAGACCCAGTACTTC.

Notes on this clonotype: A single base separates this from a much larger clone, so it may be a read error. This chain connects TRBV5-1 to TRBJ1-5; 10 bases align to TRBD1. The CDR3 totals 13 residues. Per germline, CDR1 SGHRS and CDR2 YFSETQ. DNA of the CDR3: TGCGTCAGCAGCTGGGACAGGGGATGGCCCCAGCATTTT. Its translation: CVSSWDRGWPQHF. Full variable domain (outside the CDR3, taken from reference TRBV5-1 and TRBJ1-5): KAGVTQTPRYLIKTRGQQVTLSCSPISGHRSVSWYQQTPGQGLQFLFEYFSETQRNKGNFPGRFSGRQFSNSRSEMNVSTLELGDSALYLCVSSWDRGWPQHFGDGTRLSIL.

The chain uses TRBV5-4 and TRBJ1-1; the D gene is possibly TRBD1 (5 bases). V was shortened by 1 base and J by 6 bases, with 16 bases between the two germline ends. This CDR3 has 15 residues. Germline V gene sequence: CDR1 SGHNT, CDR2 YYREEE (reference sequence). The CDR3 DNA is TGTGCCAGCAGCTTGTTGTTTCGTAAAGGGGCTGAAGCTTTCTTT. This codes for CASSLLFRKGAEAFF. Full variable domain (remainder filled in from reference TRBV5-4 and TRBJ1-1): ETGVTQSPTHLIKTRGQQVTLRCSSQSGHNTVSWYQQALGQGPQFIFQYYREEENGRGNFPPRFSGLQFPNYSSELNVNALELDDSALYLCASSLLFRKGAEAFFGQGTRLTVV.

The V call is TRBV6-5, the J call TRBJ1-2; D uncertain. The germline V gene has CDR1 MNHEY and CDR2 SVGAGI. Trimming cost V 0 bases and J 8 bases, with 13 bases left between them. The CDR3 spans 14 residues. The CDR3 DNA sequence: TGTGCCAGCAGTTACTCCGGAGGAGTCGACGGCTACACCTTC. Its translation: CASSYSGGVDGYTF.